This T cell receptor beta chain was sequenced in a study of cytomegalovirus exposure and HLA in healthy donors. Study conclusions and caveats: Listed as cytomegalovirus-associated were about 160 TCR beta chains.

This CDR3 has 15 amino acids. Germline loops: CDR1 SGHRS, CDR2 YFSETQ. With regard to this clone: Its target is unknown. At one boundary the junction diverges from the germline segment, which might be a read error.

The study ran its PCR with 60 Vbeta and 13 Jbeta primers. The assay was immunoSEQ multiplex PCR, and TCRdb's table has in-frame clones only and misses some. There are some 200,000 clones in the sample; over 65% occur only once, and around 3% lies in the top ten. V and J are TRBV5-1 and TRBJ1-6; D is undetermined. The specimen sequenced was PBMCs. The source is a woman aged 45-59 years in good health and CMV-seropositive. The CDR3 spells CASSLERRVNSPLHF. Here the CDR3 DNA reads TGTGCCAGCAGCCTGGAACGACGGGTTAATTCACCCCTCCACTTT.